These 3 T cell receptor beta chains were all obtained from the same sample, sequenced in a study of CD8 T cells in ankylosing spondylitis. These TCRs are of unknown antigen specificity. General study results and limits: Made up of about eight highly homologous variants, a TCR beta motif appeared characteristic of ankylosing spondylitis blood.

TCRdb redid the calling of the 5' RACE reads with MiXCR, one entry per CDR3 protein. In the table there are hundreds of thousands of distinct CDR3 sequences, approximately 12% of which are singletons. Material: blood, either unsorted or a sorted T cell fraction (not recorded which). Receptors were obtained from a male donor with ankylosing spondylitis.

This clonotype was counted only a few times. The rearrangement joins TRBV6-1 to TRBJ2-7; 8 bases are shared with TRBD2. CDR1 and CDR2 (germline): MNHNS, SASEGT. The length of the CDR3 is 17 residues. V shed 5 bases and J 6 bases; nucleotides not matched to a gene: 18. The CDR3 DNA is TGTGCCAGCAGTCGGTCGGGGGGGCGACCTAGTATTTCCGAGCAGTACTTC. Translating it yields CASSRSGGRPSISEQYF.

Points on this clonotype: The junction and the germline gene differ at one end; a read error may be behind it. The CDR3 sequence: CSARDWAFQGTQYF. The CDR3 coding sequence is TGCAGTGCTAGAGATTGGGCGTTTCAAGGGACCCAGTACTTC. V usage is TRBV20-1 and J usage is TRBJ2-5, with no clear D. From germline, CDR1 is DFQATT and CDR2 SNEGSKA (reference sequence). CDR3 length: 14 residues.

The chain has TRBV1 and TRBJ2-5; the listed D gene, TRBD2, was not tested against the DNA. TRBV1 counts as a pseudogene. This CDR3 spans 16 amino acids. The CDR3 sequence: CTSSQEGLAGGETQYF. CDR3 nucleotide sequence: TGCACCAGCAGCCAAGAGGGGCTAGCGGGAGGAGAGACCCAGTACTTC.